The 8 T cell receptor beta chains in this list originate from one sample, sequenced in a study of CD8+ T cells in alopecia areata. Following RNA extraction, reverse transcription yielded cDNA that acted as the sequencing template. TCRdb keeps only in-frame clones here, not all; method: immunoSEQ multiplex PCR. The sample lists about 120,000 clones; approximately 49% were seen once. This sample comprised CD8+ T cells sorted from blood, obtained at week 0. The receptors shown here come from a human donor with alopecia areata.

The sample holds a few counts of this clone. The rearrangement uses TRBV27 and TRBJ1-3; D gene unclear. Germline lookup yields CDR1 MNHEY and CDR2 SMNVEV (reference sequence). The CDR3 is 13 amino acids. Trimming pared 3 bases from V and 7 bases from J, leaving 10 bases between. CDR3 sequence: CASSFNHGNTIYF. The CDR3 DNA reads TGTGCCAGCAGTTTCAACCATGGGAACACCATATATTTT.

This clone was recorded once. The chain carries TRBV5-6 and TRBJ1-1; a possible D gene is TRBD1 (6 bases). The germline V gene encodes CDR1 SGHDT and CDR2 YYEEEE. The CDR3 totals 15 residues. Trimming pared 0 bases from V and 0 bases from J, leaving 9 bases between. CDR3 nucleotide sequence: TGTGCCAGCAGCTTGGCAACAGGGTTGAACACTGAAGCTTTCTTT. This gives the protein CASSLATGLNTEAFF. Full variable domain (outside the CDR3, taken from reference TRBV5-6 and TRBJ1-1): DAGVTQSPTHLIKTRGQQVTLRCSPKSGHDTVSWYQQALGQGPQFIFQYYEEEERQRGNFPDRFSGHQFPNYSSELNVNALLLGDSALYLCASSLATGLNTEAFFGQGTRLTVV.

This clone has more than one count but fewer than ten. V gene TRBV29-1 combines with J gene TRBJ2-7; D call uncertain. Looked up from germline, CDR1 is SQVTM and CDR2 is ANQGSEA. CDR3 length equals 12 residues. With 5 bases removed from V and 7 bases from J, the gap between germline ends came to 15 bases. The CDR3 reads CSVKAEDGEQYF. CDR3 sequence (DNA): TGCAGCGTTAAGGCAGAGGACGGAGAGCAGTACTTC.

This clone was counted a few times. As DNA, the CDR3 is TGTGCCAGCAGTTTAGACAGGTACAATGAGCAGTTCTTC. It is translated as CASSLDRYNEQFF. This chain joins TRBV27 and TRBJ2-1; TRBD1 is a possible D gene (6 bases). Trimming left V 2 bases short and J 4 bases short, with 6 bases between. Germline CDR1 and CDR2: MNHEY and SMNVEV (reference sequence). CDR3 length equals 13 residues.

The genes are TRBV27 and TRBJ2-7; either TRBD1 or TRBD2 may supply D (6 bases each). Germline V CDR1 and CDR2: MNHEY, SMNVEV (reference sequence). Trimming took off 1 base at V and 0 bases at J, with 10 bases between the two ends. This CDR3 comprises 15 residues. The CDR3 DNA sequence: TGTGCCAGCAGTTTATTGGGGGGCAGCTCCTACGAGCAGTACTTC. Protein sequence: CASSLLGGSSYEQYF.

The sample holds one count of this clone. The chain carries TRBV5-4 and TRBJ1-1; D is ambiguous. Between the trimmed V and J ends, which lost 4 bases and 2 bases, there was a span of 9 bases. This CDR3 comprises 13 residues. Per the germline V gene, CDR1 is SGHNT and CDR2 is YYREEE (reference sequence). In DNA, the CDR3 is TGTGCCAGCAGCCCCGATGGTAACACTGAAGCTTTCTTT. It translates to CASSPDGNTEAFF.

This clone was detected only a few times. The chain has TRBV25-1 and TRBJ2-7; D is undetermined. Trimming took off 1 base at V and 6 bases at J, with 4 bases between the two ends. Germline V CDR1 and CDR2: MGHDK, SYGVNS. This CDR3 has 11 residues. CDR3 nucleotides: TGTGCCAGCAGTGAATCCGTCGAGCAGTACTTC. This translates into CASSESVEQYF.

V and J are TRBV5-6 and TRBJ2-4; D possibly corresponds to TRBD1 (5 bases). The germline gives CDR1 SGHDT, CDR2 YYEEEE. The CDR3 runs 15 residues. Between the trimmed V and J ends, which lost 3 bases and 8 bases, there was a span of 18 bases. The CDR3 DNA is TGTGCCAGCAGCTGGAGCCAGGGTAGGATAGACATTCAGTACTTC. Its translation is CASSWSQGRIDIQYF.